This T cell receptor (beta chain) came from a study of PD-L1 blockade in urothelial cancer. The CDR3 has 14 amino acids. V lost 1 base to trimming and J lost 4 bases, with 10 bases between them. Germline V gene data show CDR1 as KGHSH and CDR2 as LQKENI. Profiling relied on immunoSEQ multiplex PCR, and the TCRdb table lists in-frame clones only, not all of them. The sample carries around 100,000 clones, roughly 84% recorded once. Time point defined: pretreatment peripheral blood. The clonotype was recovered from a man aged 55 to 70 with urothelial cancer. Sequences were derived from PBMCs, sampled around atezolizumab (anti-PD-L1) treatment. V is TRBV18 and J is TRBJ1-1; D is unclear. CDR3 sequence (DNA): TGTGCCAGCTCACCACATAGGGAGAGCACTGAAGCTTTCTTT. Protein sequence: CASSPHRESTEAFF.